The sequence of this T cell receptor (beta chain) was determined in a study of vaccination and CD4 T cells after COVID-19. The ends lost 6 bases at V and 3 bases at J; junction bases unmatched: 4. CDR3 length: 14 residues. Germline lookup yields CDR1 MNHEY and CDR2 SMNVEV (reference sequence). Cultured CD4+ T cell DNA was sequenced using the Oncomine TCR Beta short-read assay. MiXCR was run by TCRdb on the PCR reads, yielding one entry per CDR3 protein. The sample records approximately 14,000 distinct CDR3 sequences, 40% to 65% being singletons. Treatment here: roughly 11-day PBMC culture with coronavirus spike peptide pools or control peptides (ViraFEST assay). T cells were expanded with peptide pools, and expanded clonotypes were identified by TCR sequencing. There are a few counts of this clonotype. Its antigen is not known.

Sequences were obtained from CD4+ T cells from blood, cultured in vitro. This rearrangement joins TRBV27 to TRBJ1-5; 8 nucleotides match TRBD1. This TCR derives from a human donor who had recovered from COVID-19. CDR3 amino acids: CASSPTGVNQPQHF. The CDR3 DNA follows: TGTGCCAGCAGCCCGACAGGGGTCAATCAGCCCCAGCATTTT.